A single sample gave rise to the 27 T cell receptor beta chains below, sequenced in a study of response to subunit inactivated influenza vaccine (dated by TCRdb to the late 2010s). Library creation used RT-PCR. These reads were obtained on an Illumina HiSeq 2500. TCRdb cleaned the public reads at Q25 with fastp, built clones with MiXCR and kept in-frame beta chains. Each entry merges the rows of one CDR3 protein and shows their most common DNA and genes. This sample is represented by a few hundred thousand distinct CDR3 sequences; approximately 14% of them were singletons. The biggest ten clones account for around 10% of the sample. The sequenced sample was PBMCs from blood, obtained approximately 12 days after vaccination. These receptors originate from a man aged 50 or older who received an inactivated influenza vaccine. Donor details come from another sample of the same person, matched by shared clones.

This clonotype came up once. The chain links TRBV27 to TRBJ1-1; D is ambiguous. Germline loops: CDR1 MNHEY, CDR2 SMNVEV (reference sequence). Deletions cut 5 bases from V and 0 bases from J, with 7 bases between. CDR3 length: 13 residues. CDR3 sequence reads: CASSPKMNTEAFF. For the CDR3, the DNA is TGTGCCAGCAGTCCGAAGATGAACACTGAAGCTTTCTTT.

In nucleotides, the CDR3 is TGTGCCAGCAGCCAAGGAGGACTAGACGTGGAGACCCAGTACTTC. It encodes CASSQGGLDVETQYF. V gene TRBV14 combines with J gene TRBJ2-5; TRBD2 agrees at 7 bases. The CDR3 has 15 amino acids. Germline CDR1 reads SGHDN; CDR2 reads FVKESK. V gave up 1 base and J gave up 5 bases; unmatched junction bases: 7.

The table lists this clonotype with a few counts. The chain carries TRBV28 and TRBJ2-1, with TRBD2 matching over 11 bases. The J segment lost 6 bases and the V segment lost 7 bases, leaving 11 bases of the junction unmatched. Germline CDR1 reads MDHEN; CDR2 reads SYDVKM. This CDR3 has 16 amino acids. CDR3 loop: CASIISGTSGFNEQFF. CDR3 sequence (DNA): TGTGCCAGCATCATCTCCGGGACTAGCGGTTTCAATGAGCAGTTCTTC.

This clonotype was picked up many times. The rearrangement uses TRBV12-3 or TRBV12-4 and TRBJ2-1; TRBD2 matches at 15 bases. CDR3 length equals 15 residues. J lost 12 bases, V lost 4 bases, and 7 bases had no gene match. CDR3 amino acids: CASSSGLAGGPRQFF. In DNA, the CDR3 is TGTGCCAGCAGTTCCGGACTAGCGGGAGGGCCAAGGCAGTTCTTC.

This clonotype was observed a few times. V is TRBV6-1 and J is TRBJ1-2; 9 bases agree with TRBD1. Germline V gene sequence: CDR1 MNHNS, CDR2 SASEGT. With 6 bases clipped from V and 6 bases from J, the junction kept 8 bases outside the gene matches. This CDR3 has 14 amino acids. CDR3 nucleotides: TGTGCCAGCAGCAGAGGACAGGGGAGGCATGGCTACACCTTC. This sequence encodes CASSRGQGRHGYTF.

This clonotype showed up just a few times. The CDR3 DNA follows: TGTGCCAGCAGTGAATCGCGGCTAGCGGGAGGGCCCTACGAGCAGTACTTC. Translated, it gives CASSESRLAGGPYEQYF. The gene calls are TRBV2 and TRBJ2-7, with 12 bases fitting TRBD2. This CDR3 contains 17 residues. Trimming at V came to 2 bases and at J to 2 bases, leaving 7 bases not matched to a gene. Looked up from germline, CDR1 is SNHLY and CDR2 is FYNNEI.

This clonotype has just a few counts. The chain couples TRBV20-1 to TRBJ2-1; D is perhaps TRBD1 (5 bases). This CDR3 contains 14 residues. Germline lookup yields CDR1 DFQATT and CDR2 SNEGSKA (reference sequence). V shed 5 bases and J shed 3 bases, with 14 bases lying between them. Here the CDR3 reads CSALLPQGYNEQFF. CDR3 in DNA: TGCAGTGCTTTATTACCGCAGGGCTACAATGAGCAGTTCTTC.

The chain employs TRBV7-9 and TRBJ2-2, with D possibly TRBD1 on 5 matching bases. CDR1 is SEHNR and CDR2 is FQNEAQ in the germline V gene (reference sequence). CDR3 size: 16 residues. Trimming pared 9 bases from V and 1 base from J, leaving 18 bases between. CDR3 protein: CASNEKGDRNTGELFF. The DNA for the CDR3 is TGTGCCAGTAACGAAAAAGGTGACAGGAACACCGGGGAGCTGTTTTTT.

This sequence joins TRBV3-1 and TRBJ2-2; no clear D gene. V lost 3 bases and J lost 3, with 5 bases in between. This CDR3 has 13 residues. Per the germline V gene, CDR1 is LGHDT and CDR2 is YNNKEL (reference sequence). CDR3 loop: CASSHLYTGELFF. CDR3 coding DNA: TGTGCCAGCAGCCACCTCTACACCGGGGAGCTGTTTTTT. The full variable domain, its missing parts supplied by reference TRBV3-1 and TRBJ2-2, is DTAVSQTPKYLVTQMGNDKSIKCEQNLGHDTMYWYKQDSKKFLKIMFSYNNKELIINETVPNRFSPKSPDKAHLNLHINSLELGDSAVYFCASSHLYTGELFFGEGSRLTVL.

This chain connects TRBV7-2 to TRBJ2-1; D is unresolved. This CDR3 comprises 12 residues. The germline V gene has CDR1 SGHTA and CDR2 FQGNSA. Trimming cost V 8 bases and J 5 bases, with 10 bases left between them. The CDR3: CASLPEHNEQFF. DNA for the CDR3: TGTGCCAGCCTGCCGGAACACAATGAGCAGTTCTTC.

This clonotype was seen at least ten times. The gene calls are TRBV5-1 and TRBJ2-1; 7 bases align to TRBD2. This CDR3 contains 16 residues. Germline V gene lookup returns CDR1 SGHRS and CDR2 YFSETQ. V lost 3 bases to trimming and J lost 0 bases; unmatched junction nucleotides: 6. The chain's CDR3 is CASSWGGIASYNEQFF. CDR3 coding DNA: TGCGCCAGCAGCTGGGGGGGTATAGCCTCCTACAATGAGCAGTTCTTC.

This clonotype has a handful of counts. The CDR3 loop is CASSLKGGRTDTQYF. The CDR3 coding sequence is TGTGCCAGCAGTTTAAAGGGAGGGCGCACAGATACGCAGTATTTT. The chain couples TRBV12-3 or TRBV12-4 to TRBJ2-3; the match to TRBD2 covers 7 bases. The V segment lost 2 bases and the J segment 1 base; nucleotides outside the gene matches: 3. The CDR3 is made up of 15 amino acids.

This clonotype came up many times. CDR3 bases: TGCGCCAGCAGCGAGGTCCCGTCGGCTGCCGGGGAGCTGTTTTTT. It translates to CASSEVPSAAGELFF. This rearrangement joins TRBV5-1 to TRBJ2-2; D unclear. Germline loops: CDR1 SGHRS, CDR2 YFSETQ. Trimming took off 4 bases at V and 6 bases at J, with 16 bases between the two ends. This CDR3 is built from 15 residues.

At least ten counts were recorded for this clonotype. The chain couples TRBV7-6 to TRBJ1-4; TRBD1 is a possible D gene (5 bases). V lost 3 bases to trimming and J lost 8 bases, with 13 bases between them. The CDR3 spans 14 residues. Germline V gene sequence: CDR1 SGHVS, CDR2 FNYEAQ. The CDR3 bases are TGTGCCAGCAGCTTTGGACGAAGGGGAGAAAAACTGTTTTTT. The encoded protein is CASSFGRRGEKLFF.

The chain recombines TRBV5-1 with TRBJ2-1, with D perhaps given as TRBD1 or TRBD2 (5 bases each). The germline V and J ends were trimmed by 5 bases and 1 base, with 19 bases remaining between them. The CDR3 spans 17 residues. Germline V gene sequence: CDR1 SGHRS, CDR2 YFSETQ. The DNA for the CDR3 is TGCGCCAGCAGTGAGTTTGGCGCATGGGGGTCCTACAATGAGCAGTTCTTC. Its translation is CASSEFGAWGSYNEQFF.

V gene TRBV5-5 combines with J gene TRBJ2-5, with D perhaps assigned TRBD1 or TRBD2 (5 bases each). The CDR3 loop spans 16 amino acids. Between the trimmed V and J ends, which lost 4 bases and 3 bases, there was a span of 19 bases. Looked up from germline, CDR1 is SGHKS and CDR2 is YYEKEE (reference sequence). The CDR3 here is CASSPRRGDGKETQYF. CDR3 nucleotides: TGTGCCAGCAGCCCGAGACGAGGGGACGGCAAAGAGACCCAGTACTTC.

This clonotype was observed a few times. This chain joins TRBV24-1 and TRBJ2-3; 14 bases match TRBD2. Germline V gene data show CDR1 as KGHDR and CDR2 as SFDVKD. With V trimmed by 3 bases and J by 3 bases, 7 bases remained unmatched. The CDR3 sequence is 18 residues long. The chain's CDR3 is CATSDGRLAGGQTDTQYF. CDR3 sequence (DNA): TGTGCCACCAGTGATGGAAGACTAGCGGGGGGGCAAACAGATACGCAGTATTTT.

The chain joins TRBV12-3 or TRBV12-4 to TRBJ1-1; tentatively, D is TRBD1 (5 bases). The CDR3 length is 14 residues. Between the trimmed V and J ends, which lost 3 bases and 3 bases, there was a span of 11 bases. Here the CDR3 reads CASSFSGGYTEAFF. The CDR3 DNA sequence: TGTGCCAGCAGTTTTAGCGGGGGTTACACTGAAGCTTTCTTT.

This clonotype was seen more than once but under ten times. The chain recombines TRBV15 with TRBJ2-5; D gene unclear. The CDR3 runs 15 residues. CDR1 is LNHNV and CDR2 is YYDKDF in the germline V gene (reference sequence). The germline V and J ends were trimmed by 2 bases and 5 bases, with 15 bases remaining between them. The CDR3 nucleotides read TGTGCCACCAGCAGATCCCCGGGCCCCGGGGAGACCCAGTACTTC. Protein sequence: CATSRSPGPGETQYF.

The chain carries TRBV7-2 and TRBJ1-2; D ambiguous. The CDR3 is made up of 16 amino acids. Trimming left V 9 bases short and J 4 bases short, with 24 bases between. Germline V lookup: CDR1 SGHTA, CDR2 FQGNSA. CDR3 loop: CASNVFNTLSGYGYTF. In DNA form, the CDR3 reads TGTGCCAGTAACGTCTTTAACACCTTATCCGGCTATGGCTACACCTTC.

This clonotype turned up a few times. This chain connects TRBV7-2 to TRBJ2-1, with TRBD2 identical over 8 bases. V trimming: 6 bases; J trimming: 2 bases; junction bases outside the gene matches: 6. Germline V gives CDR1 SGHTA, CDR2 FQGNSA. This CDR3 is built from 15 residues. The CDR3 region is CASSVAGPTYNEQFF. In DNA, the CDR3 is TGTGCCAGCAGTGTAGCGGGACCCACCTACAATGAGCAGTTCTTC.

This chain joins TRBV2 and TRBJ1-5; 7 bases align to TRBD1. This CDR3 comprises 13 residues. Germline V gives CDR1 SNHLY, CDR2 FYNNEI. V dropped 8 bases and J dropped 7; count of bases not matched to a gene: 8. Written as DNA, the CDR3 is TGTGCCAGCGGCAGGGGGAAGCCCCAGCCCCAGCATTTT. This encodes CASGRGKPQPQHF.

The table lists this clonotype with a few counts. The chain couples TRBV2 to TRBJ2-1, with 12 bases fitting TRBD2. Germline CDR1 is SNHLY and CDR2 is FYNNEI. The CDR3 totals 15 residues. The V and J ends lost 7 bases and 7 bases, in that order; junction bases with no gene match: 8. The DNA of the CDR3 is TGTGCCAGCAAAAGACTAGCGGGAGAAGAGAATGAGCAGTTCTTC. As protein: CASKRLAGEENEQFF. The full variable domain, its missing parts supplied by reference TRBV2 and TRBJ2-1, is EPEVTQTPSHQVTQMGQEVILRCVPISNHLYFYWYRQILGQKVEFLVSFYNNEISEKSEIFDDQFSVERPDGSNFTLKIRSTKLEDSAMYFCASKRLAGEENEQFFGPGTRLTVL.

This clonotype showed up just a few times. The chain employs TRBV4-1 and TRBJ2-3; 9 nucleotides align to TRBD2. CDR3 length equals 15 residues. V shed 2 bases and J 4 bases; nucleotides not matched to a gene: 4. From germline, CDR1 is MGHRA and CDR2 YSYEKL. CDR3 residues: CASSQFAGGPDTQYF. The CDR3 DNA sequence: TGCGCCAGCAGCCAATTTGCGGGGGGGCCAGATACGCAGTATTTT.

A few counts support this clonotype. The chain joins TRBV2 to TRBJ1-1, with D perhaps TRBD1 (5 bases). Germline CDR1 SNHLY, CDR2 FYNNEI. The CDR3 totals 14 residues. V shed 6 bases and J shed 0 bases, with 11 bases lying between them. The CDR3 DNA reads TGTGCCAGCAGCGACAGCTTAATGAACACTGAAGCTTTCTTT. It is translated as CASSDSLMNTEAFF.

The chain employs TRBV29-1 and TRBJ2-1; D not certain. This CDR3 spans 15 amino acids. Germline V lookup: CDR1 SQVTM, CDR2 ANQGSEA. V lost 0 bases and J lost 0, with 9 bases in between. CDR3 in DNA: TGCAGCGTTGAAGAGGGTTACTTCTCCTACAATGAGCAGTTCTTC. Protein product: CSVEEGYFSYNEQFF.

This chain uses TRBV5-1 with TRBJ1-2; 8 bases agree with TRBD1. CDR1 and CDR2 from the germline V gene are SGHRS and YFSETQ. CDR3 length: 13 amino acids. The junction had 5 bases not matched to a gene; V was cut back by 3 bases and J by 7 bases. Here the CDR3 reads CASSSWTGFGYTF. As DNA, the CDR3 is TGCGCCAGCAGCTCGTGGACAGGGTTTGGCTACACCTTC.